These T cell receptor beta chains were read from a single sample in a study of beta chain features in type 1 diabetes. TCRdb keeps only in-frame clones here, not all; method: immunoSEQ multiplex PCR. The sample includes about 110,000 clones, 40% of them seen just once. Sequenced input: stem cell memory CD4+ T cells from blood. Receptor source: a woman aged 18-30 years in good health. Both conserved end residues are part of each CDR3. D genes are given only for firm matches. Some rows mark clone size as missing; the rest say once, few, many or name a class of expanded clone.

V gene,D gene,CDR3 length,J gene,clone size,CDR3 DNA,CDR3 protein
TRBV30,NA,12,TRBJ2-7,few,TGTGCCTGGAGTGACAGGACCTACGAGCAGTACTTC,CAWSDRTYEQYF
TRBV25-1,TRBD2,17,TRBJ2-1,NA,TGTGCCAGCAGTCCTCCCTTGGAACTAGCGGCCTACAATGAGCAGTTCTTC,CASSPPLELAAYNEQFF
TRBV30,TRBD2,17,TRBJ2-2,few,TGTGCCTGGAGTGTAGGGTGGGCTAGCGGGAGAGCCGGGGAGCTGTTTTTT,CAWSVGWASGRAGELFF
TRBV6-6,NA,14,TRBJ1-1,few,TGTGCCAGCAGTTACGTAACAGGGAACACTGAAGCTTTCTTT,CASSYVTGNTEAFF
TRBV7-2,NA,13,TRBJ2-7,NA,TGTGCCAGCAGCTTAATTAGCGGCTACGAGCAGTACTTC,CASSLISGYEQYF
TRBV7-2,NA,15,TRBJ2-3,few,TGTGCCAGCAGCTATCAGCGGTCTAGCACAGATACGCAGTATTTT,CASSYQRSSTDTQYF
TRBV13,TRBD2,15,TRBJ2-3,NA,TGTGCCAGCAGAACTAGCGGGAGGGCAACAGATACGCAGTATTTT,CASRTSGRATDTQYF
TRBV30,TRBD1,12,TRBJ2-1,NA,TGTGCCCGACAGGGAGCGGCGAATGAGCAGTTCTTC,CARQGAANEQFF
TRBV5-1,NA,14,TRBJ2-3,NA,TGCGCCAGCAGCTTGGACAGGGGCACAGATACGCAGTATTTT,CASSLDRGTDTQYF
TRBV28,NA,14,TRBJ2-7,NA,TGTGCCAGCCACCGACGCGGGCCCCCCTACGAGCAGTACTTC,CASHRRGPPYEQYF
TRBV7-9,TRBD2,15,TRBJ2-1,few,TGTGCCAGCAGCCCTAGAGGACTAGCGGGAGCTGAGCAGTTCTTC,CASSPRGLAGAEQFF